Sequencing of this T cell receptor (beta chain) was carried out in a study of blood T cell repertoires in COVID-19. Study context: Specimens from acute and convalescent COVID-19 originated in the United States, Italy and Spain. PBMCs, B-cell-depleted T cells, or T cells were the source of the cDNA or gDNA that made up the material.

This CDR3 has 16 residues. The germline gives CDR1 SGHRS, CDR2 YFSETQ. J gave up 5 bases and V 3 bases, and 7 bases lay outside the gene matches. In the authors' workflow: Estimated nucleated cell counts came from reference gene primer amplification. Clones were sequenced by immunoSEQ multiplex PCR, and TCRdb holds only the in-frame ones, with some missing. The V and J calls and clone size were taken over from that table, and D and trimming were inferred from the DNA. The data contain about 280,000 clones, around 87% of them seen just once; the ten biggest clones take up less than 2.5%. The source is a woman under 40 who had recovered from COVID-19. Sequences were obtained from peripheral blood. The chain has TRBV5-1 and TRBJ2-2, with TRBD1 matching 10 bases. For the CDR3, the DNA is TGCGCCAGCAGCTGGACCGGGACAGGGGTAACCGGGGAGCTGTTTTTT. Protein product: CASSWTGTGVTGELFF.